The sequence of this T cell receptor beta chain was determined in a study of blood T cell repertoires in COVID-19. Background on the study: PBMCs, B-cell-depleted T cells, or T cells were the source of the cDNA or gDNA that made up the material.

Authors' processing steps: For nucleated cells, counts were estimated from reference gene primer amplification. Some clones are missing from TCRdb's copy, which holds only in-frame ones; the method was immunoSEQ multiplex PCR. That table is the source of V, J and clone size, and D and trimming were worked out from the DNA. Here the sample spans 100,000 or so clones, around 93% being singletons. Losses at the gene ends were 11 bases for V and 6 bases for J; bases not matched to a gene: 7. This CDR3 is 11 amino acids long. Germline CDR1 SEHNR, CDR2 FQNEAQ (reference sequence). This TCR was sampled from a man aged 45-60 years with acute or convalescent COVID-19. The chain carries TRBV7-9 and TRBJ2-7, with TRBD1 matching 7 bases. What was sequenced was peripheral blood. The CDR3 protein is CAGHRGGEQYF. In nucleotides, the CDR3 is TGTGCCGGCCACAGGGGCGGCGAGCAGTACTTC.